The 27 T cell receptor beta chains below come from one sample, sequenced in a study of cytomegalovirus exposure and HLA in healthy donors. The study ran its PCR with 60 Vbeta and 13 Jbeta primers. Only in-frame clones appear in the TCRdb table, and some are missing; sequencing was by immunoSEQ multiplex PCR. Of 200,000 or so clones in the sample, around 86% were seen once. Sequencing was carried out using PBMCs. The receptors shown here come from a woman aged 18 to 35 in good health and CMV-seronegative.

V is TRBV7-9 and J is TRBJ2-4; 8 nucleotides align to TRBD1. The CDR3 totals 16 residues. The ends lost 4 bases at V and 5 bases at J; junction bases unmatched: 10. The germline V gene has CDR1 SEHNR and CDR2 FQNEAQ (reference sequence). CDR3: CASSSKPGTGQNIQYF. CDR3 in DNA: TGTGCCAGCAGCTCTAAACCCGGGACAGGCCAAAACATTCAGTACTTC. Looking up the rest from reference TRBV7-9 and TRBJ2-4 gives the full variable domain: DTGVSQNPRHKITKRGQNVTFRCDPISEHNRLYWYRQTLGQGPEFLTYFQNEAQLEKSRLLSDRFSAERPKGSFSTLEIQRTEQGDSAMYLCASSSKPGTGQNIQYFGAGTRLSVL.

DNA for the CDR3: TGTGCCAGCAGTTTTGGTCGAGCGGGTGGGGAGCAGTTCTTC. This codes for CASSFGRAGGEQFF. This chain connects TRBV27 to TRBJ2-1, with D tentatively TRBD2 (6 bases). The germline V and J ends were trimmed by 3 bases and 10 bases, with 16 bases remaining between them. CDR3 length: 14 residues. Germline values: CDR1 MNHEY, CDR2 SMNVEV (reference sequence).

The chain's CDR3 is CASREGTGHYEQYF. CDR3 bases: TGTGCCAGCAGAGAGGGGACAGGGCACTACGAGCAGTACTTC. The rearrangement links TRBV7-9 to TRBJ2-7; 9 bases are a match to TRBD1. V dropped 6 bases and J dropped 3; count of bases not matched to a gene: 6. The CDR3 loop spans 14 amino acids. CDR1 is SEHNR, CDR2 FQNEAQ, per germline (reference sequence).

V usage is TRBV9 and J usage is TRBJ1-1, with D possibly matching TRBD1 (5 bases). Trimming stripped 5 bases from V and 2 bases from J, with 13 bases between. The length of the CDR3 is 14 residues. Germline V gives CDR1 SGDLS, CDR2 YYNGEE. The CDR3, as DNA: TGTGCCAGCAGTCTGGGGAGGGGAAACACTGAAGCTTTCTTT. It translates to CASSLGRGNTEAFF.

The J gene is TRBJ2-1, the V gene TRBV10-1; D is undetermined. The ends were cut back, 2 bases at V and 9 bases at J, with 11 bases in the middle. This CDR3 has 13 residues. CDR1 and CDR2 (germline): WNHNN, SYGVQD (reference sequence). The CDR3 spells CASSEARFGEQFF. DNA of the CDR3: TGCGCCAGCAGTGAGGCCAGGTTCGGTGAGCAGTTCTTC.

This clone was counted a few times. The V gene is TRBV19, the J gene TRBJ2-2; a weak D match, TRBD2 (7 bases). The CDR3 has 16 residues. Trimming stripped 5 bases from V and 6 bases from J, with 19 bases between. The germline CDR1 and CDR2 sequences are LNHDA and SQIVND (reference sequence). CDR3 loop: CASSRQVGRSSGELFF. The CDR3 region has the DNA TGTGCCAGTAGTCGACAGGTCGGGAGGTCATCCGGGGAGCTGTTTTTT.

The CDR3 region has the DNA TGTGCCAGCAGCCTAACTAGCGGGGACTACAATGAGCAGTTCTTC. Its protein product is CASSLTSGDYNEQFF. V usage is TRBV9 and J usage is TRBJ2-1, with 10 bases that match TRBD2. CDR3 length equals 15 residues. The junction had 4 bases not matched to a gene; V was cut back by 4 bases and J by 3 bases. Per germline, CDR1 SGDLS and CDR2 YYNGEE.

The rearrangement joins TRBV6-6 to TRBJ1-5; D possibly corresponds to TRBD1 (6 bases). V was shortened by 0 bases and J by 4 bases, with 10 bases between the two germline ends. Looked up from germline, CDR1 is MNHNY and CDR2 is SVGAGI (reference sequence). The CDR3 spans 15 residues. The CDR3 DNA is TGTGCCAGCAGTTACTCGGACAGAACAAATCAGCCCCAGCATTTT. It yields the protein CASSYSDRTNQPQHF.

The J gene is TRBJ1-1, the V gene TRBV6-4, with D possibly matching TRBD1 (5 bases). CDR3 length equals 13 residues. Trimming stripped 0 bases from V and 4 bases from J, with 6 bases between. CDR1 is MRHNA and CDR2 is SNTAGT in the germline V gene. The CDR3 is CASSDSRGTEAFF. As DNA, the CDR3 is TGTGCCAGCAGTGACTCAAGGGGCACTGAAGCTTTCTTT.

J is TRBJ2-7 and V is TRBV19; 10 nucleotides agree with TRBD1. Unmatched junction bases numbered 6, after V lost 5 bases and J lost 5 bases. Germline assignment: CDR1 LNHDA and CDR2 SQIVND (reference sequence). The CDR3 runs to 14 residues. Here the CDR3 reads CASSQTGGNNEQYF. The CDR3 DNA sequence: TGTGCCAGTAGTCAGACAGGGGGCAACAACGAGCAGTACTTC. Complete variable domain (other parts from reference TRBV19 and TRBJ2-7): DGGITQSPKYLFRKEGQNVTLSCEQNLNHDAMYWYRQDPGQGLRLIYYSQIVNDFQKGDIAEGYSVSREKKESFPLTVTSAQKNPTAFYLCASSQTGGNNEQYFGPGTRLTVT.

The CDR3 bases are TGCAGCGTTGTAGAACAGCCCTACGAGCAGTACTTC. Encoded protein: CSVVEQPYEQYF. This chain joins TRBV29-1 and TRBJ2-7; D gene ambiguous. The CDR3 is 12 amino acids. Germline CDR1 is SQVTM and CDR2 is ANQGSEA. With 4 bases removed from V and 2 bases from J, the gap between germline ends came to 9 bases.

The CDR3 reads CASSEWEFTDTQYF. The CDR3 DNA sequence: TGCGCCAGCAGTGAGTGGGAGTTCACAGATACGCAGTATTTT. The V call is TRBV10-2, the J call TRBJ2-3; a possible D gene is TRBD2 (5 bases). Germline V gene lookup returns CDR1 WSHSY and CDR2 SAAADI. The V gene lost 1 base and the J gene lost 2 bases, with 7 bases spanning the gap. The CDR3 has 14 amino acids.

CDR3 in amino acids: CAWSHGLVNTEAFF. The CDR3 nucleotides read TGTGCCTGGAGTCACGGGTTGGTGAACACTGAAGCTTTCTTT. The V call is TRBV30, the J call TRBJ1-1; D uncertain. The CDR3 covers 14 residues. V was trimmed by 2 bases and J by 0 bases, leaving 10 bases between them. Germline assignment: CDR1 GTSNPN and CDR2 SVGIG (reference sequence).

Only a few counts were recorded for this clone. CDR3 in DNA: TGTGCCAGCACCATACCGGGACAGGCTTCCTACGAGCAGTACTTC. Translated, it gives CASTIPGQASYEQYF. The chain couples TRBV7-9 to TRBJ2-7, with 8 positions matching TRBD1. Per the germline V gene, CDR1 is SEHNR and CDR2 is FQNEAQ (reference sequence). CDR3 length: 15 residues. Losses at the gene ends were 7 bases for V and 1 base for J; bases not matched to a gene: 9.

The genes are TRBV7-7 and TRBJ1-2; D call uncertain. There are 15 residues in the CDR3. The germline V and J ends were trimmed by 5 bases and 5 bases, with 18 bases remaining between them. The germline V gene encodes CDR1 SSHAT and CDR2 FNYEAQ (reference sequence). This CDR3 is CASSPLNEGQYGYTF. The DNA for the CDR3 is TGTGCCAGCAGCCCCCTCAACGAGGGCCAGTATGGCTACACCTTC.

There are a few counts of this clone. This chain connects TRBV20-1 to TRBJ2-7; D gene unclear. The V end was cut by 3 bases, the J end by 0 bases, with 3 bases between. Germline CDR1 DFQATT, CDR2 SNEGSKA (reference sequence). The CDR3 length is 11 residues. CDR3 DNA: TGCAGTGCTAGCGGCTCCTACGAGCAGTACTTC. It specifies CSASGSYEQYF.

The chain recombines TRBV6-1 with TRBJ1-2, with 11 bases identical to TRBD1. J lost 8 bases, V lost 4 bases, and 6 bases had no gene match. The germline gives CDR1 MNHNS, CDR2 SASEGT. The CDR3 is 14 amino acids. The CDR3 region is CASSGGQGARGYTF. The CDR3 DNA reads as TGTGCCAGCAGTGGCGGACAGGGGGCACGGGGCTACACCTTC.

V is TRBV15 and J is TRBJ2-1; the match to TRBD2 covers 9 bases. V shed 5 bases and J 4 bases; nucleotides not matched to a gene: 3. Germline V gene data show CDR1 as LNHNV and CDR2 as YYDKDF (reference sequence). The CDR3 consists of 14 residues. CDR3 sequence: CATSVAGAYNEQFF. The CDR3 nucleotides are TGTGCCACCAGCGTAGCGGGGGCATACAATGAGCAGTTCTTC. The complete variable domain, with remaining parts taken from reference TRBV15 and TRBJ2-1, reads DAMVIQNPRYQVTQFGKPVTLSCSQTLNHNVMYWYQQKSSQAPKLLFHYYDKDFNNEADTPDNFQSRRPNTSFCFLDIRSPGLGDTAMYLCATSVAGAYNEQFFGPGTRLTVL.

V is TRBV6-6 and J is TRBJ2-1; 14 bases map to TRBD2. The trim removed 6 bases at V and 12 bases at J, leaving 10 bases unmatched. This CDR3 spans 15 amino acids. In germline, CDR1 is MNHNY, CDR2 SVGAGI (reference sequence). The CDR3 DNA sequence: TGTGCCAGCAGGGAGACGGGACTAGCGGGAGTCTCGCAGTTCTTC. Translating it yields CASRETGLAGVSQFF.

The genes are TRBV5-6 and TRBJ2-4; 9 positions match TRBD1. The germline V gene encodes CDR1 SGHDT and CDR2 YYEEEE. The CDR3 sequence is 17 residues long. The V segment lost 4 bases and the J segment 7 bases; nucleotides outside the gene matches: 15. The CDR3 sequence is CASSVGQGLFSMNIQYF. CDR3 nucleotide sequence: TGTGCCAGCAGCGTAGGACAGGGGTTATTTTCGATGAACATTCAGTACTTC.

This chain's CDR3 is CASRTSGGATDTQYF. Here the CDR3 DNA reads TGTGCCAGCAGGACTAGCGGGGGGGCCACAGATACGCAGTATTTT. The rearrangement joins TRBV5-4 to TRBJ2-3; TRBD2 agrees at 14 bases. CDR1 and CDR2 from the germline V gene are SGHNT and YYREEE (reference sequence). The CDR3 runs 15 residues. V shed 5 bases and J 2 bases; nucleotides not matched to a gene: 1.

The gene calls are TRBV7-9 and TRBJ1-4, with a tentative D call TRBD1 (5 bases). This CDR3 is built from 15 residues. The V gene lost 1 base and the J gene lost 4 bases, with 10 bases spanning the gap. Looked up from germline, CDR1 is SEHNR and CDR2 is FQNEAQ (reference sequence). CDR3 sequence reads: CASSLGEGLNEKLFF. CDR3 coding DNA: TGTGCCAGCAGCTTAGGGGAGGGACTTAATGAAAAACTGTTTTTT.

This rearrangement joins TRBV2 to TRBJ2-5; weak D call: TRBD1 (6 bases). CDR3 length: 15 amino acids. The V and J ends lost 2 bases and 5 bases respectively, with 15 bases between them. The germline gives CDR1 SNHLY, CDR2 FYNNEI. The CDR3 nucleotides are TGTGCCAGCAGTGAAATGTTGGGGGCCGGGGAGACCCAGTACTTC. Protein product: CASSEMLGAGETQYF.

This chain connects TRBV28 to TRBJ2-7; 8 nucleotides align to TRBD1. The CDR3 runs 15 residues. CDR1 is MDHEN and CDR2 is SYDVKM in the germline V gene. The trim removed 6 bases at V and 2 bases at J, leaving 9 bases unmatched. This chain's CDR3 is CASRAHGQGTYEQYF. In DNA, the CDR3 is TGTGCCAGCAGAGCCCACGGACAGGGCACCTACGAGCAGTACTTC.

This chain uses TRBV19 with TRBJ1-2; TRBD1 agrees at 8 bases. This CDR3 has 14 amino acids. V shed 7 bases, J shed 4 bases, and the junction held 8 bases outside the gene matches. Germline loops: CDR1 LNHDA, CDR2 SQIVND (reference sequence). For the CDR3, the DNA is TGTGCCAGTAAAATAACAGGGGGAACCTATGGCTACACCTTC. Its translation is CASKITGGTYGYTF.

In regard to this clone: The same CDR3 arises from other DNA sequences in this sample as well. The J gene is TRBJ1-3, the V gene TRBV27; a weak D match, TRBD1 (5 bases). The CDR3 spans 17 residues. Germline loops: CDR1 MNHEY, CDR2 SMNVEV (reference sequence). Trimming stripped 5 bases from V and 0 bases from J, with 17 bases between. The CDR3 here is CASSPSWGDYSGNTIYF. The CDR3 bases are TGTGCCAGCAGTCCCTCATGGGGGGACTACTCTGGAAACACCATATATTTT.

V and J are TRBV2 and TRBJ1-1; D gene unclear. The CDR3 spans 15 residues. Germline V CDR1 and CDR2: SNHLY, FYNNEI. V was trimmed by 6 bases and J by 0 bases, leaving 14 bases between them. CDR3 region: CASRVAGGLNTEAFF. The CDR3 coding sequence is TGTGCCAGCAGGGTTGCGGGAGGGTTGAACACTGAAGCTTTCTTT.